The clone carrying this T cell receptor beta chain was detected a few times. These data are taken from a study of blood T cell repertoires in COVID-19. In the authors' methods: Researchers report that nucleated cell counts were estimated from reference gene primer amplification. Only in-frame clones appear in the TCRdb table, and some are missing; sequencing was by immunoSEQ multiplex PCR. V and J calls and clone size are those listed in that table; D and trimming were worked out from the DNA. The data show 210,000 or so clones, 78% seen once. Trimming took 0 bases from V and 5 from J, leaving 11 bases between them. This CDR3 has 14 residues. Germline assignment: CDR1 SGHRS and CDR2 YFSETQ.

The rearrangement uses TRBV5-1 and TRBJ1-1, with D possibly being TRBD1 (6 bases). The specimen was peripheral blood. The TCR originated in a woman of 80 years or more with active or convalescent COVID-19. As DNA, the CDR3 is TGCGCCAGCAGCTTGGACAGGGTGGCAACTGAAGCTTTCTTT. Residues: CASSLDRVATEAFF.